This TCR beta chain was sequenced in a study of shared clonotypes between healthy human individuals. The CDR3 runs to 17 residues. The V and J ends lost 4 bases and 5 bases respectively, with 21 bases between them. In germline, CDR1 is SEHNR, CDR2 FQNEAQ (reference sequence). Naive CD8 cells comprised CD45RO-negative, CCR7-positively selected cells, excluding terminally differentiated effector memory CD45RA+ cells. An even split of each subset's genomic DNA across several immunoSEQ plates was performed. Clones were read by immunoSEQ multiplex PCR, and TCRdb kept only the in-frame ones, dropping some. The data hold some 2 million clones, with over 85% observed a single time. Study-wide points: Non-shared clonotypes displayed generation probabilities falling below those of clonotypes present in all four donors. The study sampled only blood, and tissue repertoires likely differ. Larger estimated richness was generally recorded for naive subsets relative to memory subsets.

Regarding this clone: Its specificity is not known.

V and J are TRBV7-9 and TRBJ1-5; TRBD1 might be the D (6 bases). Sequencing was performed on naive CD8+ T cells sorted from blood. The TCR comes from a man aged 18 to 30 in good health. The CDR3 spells CASSSSAPTGLHQPQHF. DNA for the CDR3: TGTGCCAGCAGCTCCTCCGCCCCCACAGGGCTCCATCAGCCCCAGCATTTT.